This T cell receptor (beta chain) came from a study of shared clonotypes between healthy human individuals. Study-wide findings and caveats: In the sorted subsets, rarefaction showed sequencing was incomplete despite large depth.

As regards this clone: Its antigen is unknown.

After removal of 8 bases from V and 4 bases from J, the junction contained 5 bases not matched to a gene. The CDR3 is 13 residues long. Germline V gene lookup returns CDR1 LNHDA and CDR2 SQIVND (reference sequence). The table came from immunoSEQ multiplex PCR; TCRdb's copy has only in-frame clones and leaves some out. The data show about 380,000 clones, just over 95% seen once. The rearrangement joins TRBV19 to TRBJ2-5, with TRBD2 identical over 9 bases. Sequenced: memory CD8+ T cells sorted from blood. Noted subset: CD45RO+ cells pooled with CCR7-negative TemRA cells. The TCR originated in a man under 40 in good health. Here the CDR3 reads CASRLAGVETQYF. The CDR3 nucleotides are TGTGCCAGTCGGTTAGCGGGAGTAGAGACCCAGTACTTC.